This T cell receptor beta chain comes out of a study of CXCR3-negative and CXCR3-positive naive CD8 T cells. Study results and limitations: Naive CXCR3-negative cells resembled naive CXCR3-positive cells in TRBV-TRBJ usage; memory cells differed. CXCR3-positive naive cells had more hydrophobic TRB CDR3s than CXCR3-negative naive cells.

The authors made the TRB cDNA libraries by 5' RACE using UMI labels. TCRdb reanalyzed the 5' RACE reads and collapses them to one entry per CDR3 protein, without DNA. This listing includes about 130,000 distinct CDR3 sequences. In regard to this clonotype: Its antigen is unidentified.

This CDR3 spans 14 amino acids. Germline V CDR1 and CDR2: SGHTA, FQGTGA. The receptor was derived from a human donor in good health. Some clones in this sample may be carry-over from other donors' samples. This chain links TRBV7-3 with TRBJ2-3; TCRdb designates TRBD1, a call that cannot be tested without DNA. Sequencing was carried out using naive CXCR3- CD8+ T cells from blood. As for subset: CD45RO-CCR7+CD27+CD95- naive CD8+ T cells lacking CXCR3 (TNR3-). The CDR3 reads CASSPRGGTDTQYF.